These T cell receptor beta chains were read from a single sample in a study of blood T cell repertoires in COVID-19. Assay used: immunoSEQ multiplex PCR; TCRdb lists only in-frame clones, some missing. The data contain more than 350,000 clones, 85% to 90% of them singletons. Sequencing was done on a sample of PBMCs or T cells enriched from blood (not recorded which). These receptors were taken from a young man who had recovered from COVID-19. CDR3s include the opening cysteine and the closing phenylalanine or tryptophan. Fields, in order: CDR3 protein, CDR3 DNA, clone size, D gene, V gene, J gene. D genes are given only for firm matches. Clone size is stated in some rows and not others, as once, few, many or a class when expanded.

CAISESGGNQGNSPLHF	TGTGCCATCAGTGAGTCAGGGGGAAATCAGGGCAATTCACCCCTCCACTTT	.	.	TRBV10-3	TRBJ1-6
CASSPSRTVYNEQFF	TGTGCCAGCTCACCTTCAAGGACAGTCTACAATGAGCAGTTCTTC	few	.	TRBV18	TRBJ2-1
CASSVGGLAEPLAVF	TGTGCCAGCAGCGTAGGCGGCCTAGCGGAGCCACTCGCCGTCTTC	.	TRBD2	TRBV9	TRBJ2-7
CASSQELAGGYNEQFF	TGTGCCAGCAGCCAAGAACTAGCGGGAGGCTACAATGAGCAGTTCTTC	.	TRBD2	TRBV4-2	TRBJ2-1
CASSVDSDRGKRGYTF	TGTGCCAGCAGCGTTGATTCAGACAGGGGGAAAAGAGGCTACACCTTC	.	TRBD1	TRBV9	TRBJ1-2
CASQGANNRYGYTF	TGCGCCAGTCAGGGGGCCAACAATCGGTATGGCTACACCTTC	.	TRBD1	TRBV5-1	TRBJ1-2
CASSPAGGSNSWHF	TGCGCCAGCAGCCCCGCGGGGGGCTCTAACTCATGGCATTTT	.	.	TRBV5-1	TRBJ1-5
CATSRDHGGISGNTIYF	TGTGCCACCAGCAGAGATCATGGGGGGATCTCTGGAAACACCATATATTTT	.	.	TRBV15	TRBJ1-3
CATRFGTGEGNEQFF	TGTGCCACCCGTTTTGGGACAGGGGAAGGCAATGAGCAGTTCTTC	.	TRBD1	TRBV28	TRBJ2-1
CASSPDRGHGYTF	TGTGCCAGCAGTCCCGACAGGGGCCATGGCTACACCTTC	.	TRBD1	TRBV6-5	TRBJ1-2
CAVSSGSGNTDTQYF	TGCGCCGTGTCTAGCGGGAGCGGGAACACAGATACGCAGTATTTT	.	TRBD2	TRBV5-1	TRBJ2-3
CASRPLERGSKNEQFF	TGCGCCAGCAGACCCCTTGAAAGGGGAAGCAAGAATGAGCAGTTCTTC	once	.	TRBV5-1	TRBJ2-1
CASSESRGSLNYGYTF	TGTGCCAGCAGTGAATCCCGGGGAAGTCTTAACTATGGCTACACCTTC	once	.	TRBV6-1	TRBJ1-2
CASSYSSGTGNSPLHF	TGTGCCAGCAGTTACTCGAGCGGGACGGGAAATTCACCCCTCCACTTT	.	.	TRBV6-5	TRBJ1-6
CASSSPGQEPSYEQYF	TGTGCCAGCAGCTCACCGGGACAGGAGCCCTCCTACGAGCAGTACTTC	.	TRBD1	TRBV11-2	TRBJ2-7
CASKAVNTDTQYF	TGTGCCAGCAAGGCGGTGAACACAGATACGCAGTATTTT	once	.	TRBV6-5	TRBJ2-3
CASSQADYEQYF	TGTGCCAGCAGCCAAGCAGACTACGAGCAGTACTTC	once	.	TRBV3-1/TRBV3-2	TRBJ2-7
CASSLYGEAFF	TGTGCCAGCAGTTTATACGGTGAAGCTTTCTTT	few	.	TRBV27	TRBJ1-1
CATSRDRNQPQHF	TGTGCCACCTCCAGGGACAGGAATCAGCCCCAGCATTTT	.	TRBD1	TRBV27	TRBJ1-5
CASSVDRGLPTDTQYF	TGTGCCAGCAGCGTAGATCGGGGATTGCCCACAGATACGCAGTATTTT	.	.	TRBV9	TRBJ2-3
CASTPGGSGGEQYF	TGTGCCAGCACCCCTGGAGGCTCCGGCGGCGAGCAGTACTTC	.	.	TRBV6-5	TRBJ2-7
CASSSSGGRQYF	TGTGCCAGCAGTAGTAGCGGGGGACGGCAGTACTTC	.	TRBD2	TRBV6-5	TRBJ2-7